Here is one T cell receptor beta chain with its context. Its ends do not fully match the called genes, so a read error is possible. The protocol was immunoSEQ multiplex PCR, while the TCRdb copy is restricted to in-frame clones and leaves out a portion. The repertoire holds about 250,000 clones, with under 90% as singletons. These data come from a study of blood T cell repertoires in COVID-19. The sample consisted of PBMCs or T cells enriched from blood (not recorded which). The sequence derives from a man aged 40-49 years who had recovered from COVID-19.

In nucleotides, the CDR3 is TGTGCCCGCAGGCCGGGGGGTGGGGGTAGCAATCAGCCCCAGCATTTT. It is translated as CARRPGGGGSNQPQHF. The chain couples TRBV28 to TRBJ1-5; D is possibly TRBD1 (5 bases). Germline assignment: CDR1 MDHEN and CDR2 SYDVKM. The CDR3 has 16 residues.